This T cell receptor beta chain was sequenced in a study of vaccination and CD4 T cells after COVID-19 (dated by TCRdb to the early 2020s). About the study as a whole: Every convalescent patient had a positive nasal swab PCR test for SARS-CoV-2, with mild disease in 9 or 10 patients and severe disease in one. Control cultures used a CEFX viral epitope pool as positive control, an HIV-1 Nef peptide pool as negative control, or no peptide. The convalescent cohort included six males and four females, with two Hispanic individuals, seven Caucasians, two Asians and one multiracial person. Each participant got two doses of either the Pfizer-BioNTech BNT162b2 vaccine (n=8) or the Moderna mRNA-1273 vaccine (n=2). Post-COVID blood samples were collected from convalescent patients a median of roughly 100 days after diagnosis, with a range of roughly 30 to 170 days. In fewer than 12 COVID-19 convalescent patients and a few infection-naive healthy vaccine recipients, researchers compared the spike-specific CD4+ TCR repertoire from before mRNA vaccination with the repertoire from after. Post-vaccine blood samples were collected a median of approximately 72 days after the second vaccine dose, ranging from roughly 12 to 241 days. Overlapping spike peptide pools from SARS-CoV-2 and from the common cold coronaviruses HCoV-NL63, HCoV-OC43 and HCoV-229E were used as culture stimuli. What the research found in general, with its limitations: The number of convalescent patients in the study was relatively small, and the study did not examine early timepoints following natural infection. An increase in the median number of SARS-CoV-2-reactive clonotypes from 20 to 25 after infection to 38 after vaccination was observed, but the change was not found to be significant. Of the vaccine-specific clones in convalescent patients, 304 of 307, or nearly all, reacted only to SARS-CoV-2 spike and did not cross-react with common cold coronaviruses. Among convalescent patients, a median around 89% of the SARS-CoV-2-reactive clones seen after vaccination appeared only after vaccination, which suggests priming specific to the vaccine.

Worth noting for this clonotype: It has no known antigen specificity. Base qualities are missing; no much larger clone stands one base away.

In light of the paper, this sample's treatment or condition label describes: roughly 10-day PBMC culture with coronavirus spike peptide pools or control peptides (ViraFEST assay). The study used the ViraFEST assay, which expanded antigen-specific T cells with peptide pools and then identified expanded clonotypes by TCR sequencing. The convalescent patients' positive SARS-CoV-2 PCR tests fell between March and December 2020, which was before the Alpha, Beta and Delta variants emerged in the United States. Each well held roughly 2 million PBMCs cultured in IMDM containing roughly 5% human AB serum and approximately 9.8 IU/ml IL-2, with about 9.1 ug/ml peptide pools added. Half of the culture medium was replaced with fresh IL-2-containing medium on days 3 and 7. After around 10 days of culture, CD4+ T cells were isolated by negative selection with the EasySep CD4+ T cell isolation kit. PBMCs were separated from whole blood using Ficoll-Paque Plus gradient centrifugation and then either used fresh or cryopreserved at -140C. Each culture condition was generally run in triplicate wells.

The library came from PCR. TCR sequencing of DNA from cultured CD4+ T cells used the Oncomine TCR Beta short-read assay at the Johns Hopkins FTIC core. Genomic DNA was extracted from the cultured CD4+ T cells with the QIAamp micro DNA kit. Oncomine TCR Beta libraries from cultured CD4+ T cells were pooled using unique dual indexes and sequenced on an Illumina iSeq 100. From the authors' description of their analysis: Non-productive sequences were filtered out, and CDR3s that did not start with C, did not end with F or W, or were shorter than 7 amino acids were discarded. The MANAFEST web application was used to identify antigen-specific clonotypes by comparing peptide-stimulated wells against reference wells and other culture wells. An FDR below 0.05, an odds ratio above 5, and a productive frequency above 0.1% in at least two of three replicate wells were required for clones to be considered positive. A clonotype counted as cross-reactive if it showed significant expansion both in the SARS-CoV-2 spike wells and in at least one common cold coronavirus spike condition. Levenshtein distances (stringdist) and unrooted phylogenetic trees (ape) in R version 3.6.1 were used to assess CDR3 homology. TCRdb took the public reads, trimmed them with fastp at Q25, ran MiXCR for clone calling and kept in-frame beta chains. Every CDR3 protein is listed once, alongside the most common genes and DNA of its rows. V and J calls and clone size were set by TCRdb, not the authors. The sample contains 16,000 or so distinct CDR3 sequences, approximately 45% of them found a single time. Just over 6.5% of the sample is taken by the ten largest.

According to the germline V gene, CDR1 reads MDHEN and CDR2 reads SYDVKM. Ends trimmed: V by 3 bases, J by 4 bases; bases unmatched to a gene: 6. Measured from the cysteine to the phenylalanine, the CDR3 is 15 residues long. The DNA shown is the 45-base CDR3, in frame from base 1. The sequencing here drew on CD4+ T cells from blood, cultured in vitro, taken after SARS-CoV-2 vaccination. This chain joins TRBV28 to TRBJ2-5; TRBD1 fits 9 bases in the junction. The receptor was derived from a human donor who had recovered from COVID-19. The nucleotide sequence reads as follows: TGTGCCAGCAGTTTGTGGGGACAGGGAGGAGAGACCCAGTACTTC. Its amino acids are CASSLWGQGGETQYF.